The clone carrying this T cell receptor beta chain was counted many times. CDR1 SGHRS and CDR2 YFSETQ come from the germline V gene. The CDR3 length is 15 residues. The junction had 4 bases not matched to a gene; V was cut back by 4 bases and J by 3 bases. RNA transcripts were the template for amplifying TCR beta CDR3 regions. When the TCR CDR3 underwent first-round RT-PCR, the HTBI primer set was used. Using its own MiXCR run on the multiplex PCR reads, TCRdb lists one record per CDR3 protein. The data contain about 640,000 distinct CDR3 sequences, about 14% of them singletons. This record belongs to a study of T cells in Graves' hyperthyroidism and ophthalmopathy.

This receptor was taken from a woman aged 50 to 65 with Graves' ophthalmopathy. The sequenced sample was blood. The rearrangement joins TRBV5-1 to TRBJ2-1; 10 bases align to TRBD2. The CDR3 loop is CASSGTSGDYNEQFF. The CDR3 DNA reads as TGCGCCAGCAGCGGTACTAGCGGGGACTACAATGAGCAGTTCTTC.